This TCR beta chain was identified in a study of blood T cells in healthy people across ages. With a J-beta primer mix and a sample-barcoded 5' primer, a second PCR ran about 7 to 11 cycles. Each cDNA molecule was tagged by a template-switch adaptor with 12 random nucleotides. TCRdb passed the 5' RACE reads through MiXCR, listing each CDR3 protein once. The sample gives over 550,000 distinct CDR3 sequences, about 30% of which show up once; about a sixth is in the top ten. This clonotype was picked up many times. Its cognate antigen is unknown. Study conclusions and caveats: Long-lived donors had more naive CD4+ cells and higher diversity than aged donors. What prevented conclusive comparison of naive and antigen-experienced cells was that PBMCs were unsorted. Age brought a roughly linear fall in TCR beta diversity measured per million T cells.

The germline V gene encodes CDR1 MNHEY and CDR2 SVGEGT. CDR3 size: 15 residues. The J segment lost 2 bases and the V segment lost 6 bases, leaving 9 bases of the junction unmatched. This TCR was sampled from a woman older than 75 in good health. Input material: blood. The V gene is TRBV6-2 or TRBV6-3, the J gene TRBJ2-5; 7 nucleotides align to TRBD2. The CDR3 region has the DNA TGTGCCAGCAGACCGGGCGGGGGTCCTCAAGAGACCCAGTACTTC. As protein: CASRPGGGPQETQYF.